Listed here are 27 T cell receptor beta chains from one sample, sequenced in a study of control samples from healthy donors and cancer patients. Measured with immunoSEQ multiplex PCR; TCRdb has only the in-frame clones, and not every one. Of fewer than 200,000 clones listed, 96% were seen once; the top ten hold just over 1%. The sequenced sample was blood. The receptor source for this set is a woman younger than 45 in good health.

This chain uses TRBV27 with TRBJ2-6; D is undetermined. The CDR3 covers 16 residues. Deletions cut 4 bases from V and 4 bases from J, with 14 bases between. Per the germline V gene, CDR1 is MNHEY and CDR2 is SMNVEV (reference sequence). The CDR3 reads CASSSRLSPGANVLTF. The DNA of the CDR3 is TGTGCCAGCAGTTCTAGGCTTTCCCCCGGGGCCAACGTCCTGACTTTC. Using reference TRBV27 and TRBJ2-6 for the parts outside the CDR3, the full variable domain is EAQVTQNPRYLITVTGKKLTVTCSQNMNHEYMSWYRQDPGLGLRQIYYSMNVEVTDKGDVPEGYKVSRKEKRNFPLILESPSPNQTSLYFCASSSRLSPGANVLTFGAGSRLTVL.

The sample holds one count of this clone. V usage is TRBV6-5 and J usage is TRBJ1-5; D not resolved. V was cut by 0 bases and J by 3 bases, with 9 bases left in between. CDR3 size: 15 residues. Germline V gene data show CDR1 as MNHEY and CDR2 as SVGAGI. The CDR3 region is CASSYSGQINQPQHF. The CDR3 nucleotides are TGTGCCAGCAGTTACTCCGGGCAGATCAATCAGCCCCAGCATTTT.

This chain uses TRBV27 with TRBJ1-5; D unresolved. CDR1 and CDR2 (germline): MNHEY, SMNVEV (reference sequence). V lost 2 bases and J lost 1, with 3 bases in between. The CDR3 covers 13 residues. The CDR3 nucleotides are TGTGCCAGCAGTTTAGTCAGCAATCAGCCCCAGCATTTT. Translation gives CASSLVSNQPQHF.

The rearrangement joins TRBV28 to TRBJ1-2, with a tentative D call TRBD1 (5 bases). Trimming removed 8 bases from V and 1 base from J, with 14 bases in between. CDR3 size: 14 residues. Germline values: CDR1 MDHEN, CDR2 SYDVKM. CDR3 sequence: CASEAGAGNYGYTF. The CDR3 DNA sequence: TGTGCCAGCGAGGCCGGGGCCGGTAACTATGGCTACACCTTC.

The CDR3 region is CASSRDPSQPQHF. CDR3 sequence (DNA): TGTGCCAGCAGTCGGGATCCGAGCCAGCCCCAGCATTTT. The chain employs TRBV6-5 and TRBJ1-5; D remains ambiguous. Germline CDR1 is MNHEY and CDR2 is SVGAGI. The ends were cut back, 5 bases at V and 7 bases at J, with 12 bases in the middle. The length of the CDR3 is 13 residues.

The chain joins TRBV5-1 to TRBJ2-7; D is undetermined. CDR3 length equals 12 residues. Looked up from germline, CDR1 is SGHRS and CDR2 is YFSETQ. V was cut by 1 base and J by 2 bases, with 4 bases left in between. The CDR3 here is CASSLPPYEQYF. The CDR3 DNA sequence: TGCGCCAGCAGCTTGCCTCCCTACGAGCAGTACTTC.

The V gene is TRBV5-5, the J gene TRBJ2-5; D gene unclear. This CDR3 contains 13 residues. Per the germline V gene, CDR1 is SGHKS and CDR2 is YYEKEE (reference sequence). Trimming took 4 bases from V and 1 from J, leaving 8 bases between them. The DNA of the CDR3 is TGTGCCAGCAGCCCCTACCGCCAAGAGACCCAGTACTTC. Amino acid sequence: CASSPYRQETQYF.

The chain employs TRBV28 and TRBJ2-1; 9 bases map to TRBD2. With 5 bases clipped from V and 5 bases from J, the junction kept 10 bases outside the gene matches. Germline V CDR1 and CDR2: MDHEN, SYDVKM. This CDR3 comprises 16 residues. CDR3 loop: CASSRWAGGRDNEQFF. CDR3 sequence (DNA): TGTGCCAGCAGTCGCTGGGCTGGCGGGAGGGACAATGAGCAGTTCTTC.

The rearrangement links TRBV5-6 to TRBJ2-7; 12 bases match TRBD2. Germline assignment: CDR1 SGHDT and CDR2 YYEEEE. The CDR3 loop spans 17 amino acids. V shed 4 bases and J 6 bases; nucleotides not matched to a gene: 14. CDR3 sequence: CASSSRLAGASRGEQYF. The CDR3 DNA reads TGTGCCAGCAGCAGCAGACTAGCGGGAGCAAGTCGGGGCGAGCAGTACTTC. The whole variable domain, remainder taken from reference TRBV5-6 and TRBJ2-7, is DAGVTQSPTHLIKTRGQQVTLRCSPKSGHDTVSWYQQALGQGPQFIFQYYEEEERQRGNFPDRFSGHQFPNYSSELNVNALLLGDSALYLCASSSRLAGASRGEQYFGPGTRLTVT.

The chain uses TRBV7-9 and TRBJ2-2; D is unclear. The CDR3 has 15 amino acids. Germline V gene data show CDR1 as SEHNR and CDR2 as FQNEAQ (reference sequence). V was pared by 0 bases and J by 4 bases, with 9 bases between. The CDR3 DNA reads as TGTGCCAGCAGCTTAGCCGGCAGTGCCACCGGGGAGCTGTTTTTT. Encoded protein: CASSLAGSATGELFF.

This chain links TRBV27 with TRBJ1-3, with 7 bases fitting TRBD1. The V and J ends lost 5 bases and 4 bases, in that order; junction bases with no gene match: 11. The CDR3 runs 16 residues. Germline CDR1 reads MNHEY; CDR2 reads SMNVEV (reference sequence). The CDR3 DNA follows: TGTGCCAGCAGTCCCGACAGGGTCAGCGGGGGAAACACCATATATTTT. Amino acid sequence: CASSPDRVSGGNTIYF.

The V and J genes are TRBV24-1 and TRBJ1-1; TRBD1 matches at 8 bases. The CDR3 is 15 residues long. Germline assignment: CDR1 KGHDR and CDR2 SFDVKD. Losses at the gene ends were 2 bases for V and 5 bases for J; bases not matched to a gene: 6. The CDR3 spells CATSDSRTGNTEAFF. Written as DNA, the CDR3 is TGTGCCACCAGTGATTCTCGGACAGGGAATACTGAAGCTTTCTTT.

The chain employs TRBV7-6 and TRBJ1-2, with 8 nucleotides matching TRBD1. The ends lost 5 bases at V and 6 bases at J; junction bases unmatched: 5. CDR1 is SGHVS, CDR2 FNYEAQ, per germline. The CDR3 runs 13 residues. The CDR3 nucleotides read TGTGCCAGCAGCAACGACAGGGGAAATGGCTACACCTTC. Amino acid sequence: CASSNDRGNGYTF.

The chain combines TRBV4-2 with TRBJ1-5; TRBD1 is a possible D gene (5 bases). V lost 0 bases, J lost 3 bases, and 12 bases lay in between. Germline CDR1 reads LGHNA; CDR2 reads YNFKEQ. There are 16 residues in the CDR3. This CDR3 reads CASSQDRVWDNQPQHF. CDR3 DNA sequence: TGTGCCAGCAGCCAAGACAGGGTTTGGGACAATCAGCCCCAGCATTTT.

The CDR3 loop reads CASSPVTGLDEKLFF. CDR3 DNA sequence: TGTGCCAGCAGCCCCGTCACGGGGTTAGATGAAAAACTGTTTTTT. This rearrangement joins TRBV28 to TRBJ1-4; D remains unclear. The CDR3 consists of 15 residues. Between the trimmed V and J ends, which lost 6 bases and 6 bases, there was a span of 17 bases. In germline, CDR1 is MDHEN, CDR2 SYDVKM.

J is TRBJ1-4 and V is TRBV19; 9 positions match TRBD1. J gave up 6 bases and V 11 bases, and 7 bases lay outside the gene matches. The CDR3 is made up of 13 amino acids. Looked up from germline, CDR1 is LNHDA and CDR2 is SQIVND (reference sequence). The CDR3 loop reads CASSTGGHEKLFF. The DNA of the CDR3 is TGTGCCTCGAGTACAGGGGGCCATGAAAAACTGTTTTTT.

The CDR3 here is CSVEAGQGEEQYF. CDR3 coding DNA: TGCAGCGTTGAAGCCGGACAGGGTGAGGAGCAGTACTTC. The chain combines TRBV29-1 with TRBJ2-7, with 8 bases identical to TRBD1. The CDR3 consists of 13 residues. The V segment lost 1 base and the J segment 7 bases; nucleotides outside the gene matches: 6. CDR1 and CDR2 from the germline V gene are SQVTM and ANQGSEA.

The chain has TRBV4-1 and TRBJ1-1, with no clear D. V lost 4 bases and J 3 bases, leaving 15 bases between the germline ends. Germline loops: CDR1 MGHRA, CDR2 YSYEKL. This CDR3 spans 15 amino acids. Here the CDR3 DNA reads TGCGCCAGCAGCCTCAGCCGGGCATCAGACACTGAAGCTTTCTTT. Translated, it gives CASSLSRASDTEAFF.

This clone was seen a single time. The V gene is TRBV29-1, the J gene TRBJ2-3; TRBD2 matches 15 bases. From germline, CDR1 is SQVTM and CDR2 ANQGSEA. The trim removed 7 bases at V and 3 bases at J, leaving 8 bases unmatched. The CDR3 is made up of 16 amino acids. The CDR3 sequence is CSADGLAGGPTDTQYF. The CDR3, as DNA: TGCAGCGCGGATGGACTAGCGGGAGGGCCGACAGATACGCAGTATTTT.

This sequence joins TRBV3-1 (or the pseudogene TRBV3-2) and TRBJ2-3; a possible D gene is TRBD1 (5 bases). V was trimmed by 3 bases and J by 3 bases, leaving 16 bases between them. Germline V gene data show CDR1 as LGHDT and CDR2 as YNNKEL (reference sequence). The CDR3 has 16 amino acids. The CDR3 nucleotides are TGTGCCAGCAGCCATGGCCAGGGCGTAAAAACAGATACGCAGTATTTT. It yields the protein CASSHGQGVKTDTQYF.

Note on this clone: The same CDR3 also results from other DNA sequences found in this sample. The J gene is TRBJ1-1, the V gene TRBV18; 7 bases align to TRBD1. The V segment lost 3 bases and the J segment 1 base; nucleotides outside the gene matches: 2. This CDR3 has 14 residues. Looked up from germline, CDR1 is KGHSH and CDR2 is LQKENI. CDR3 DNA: TGTGCCAGCTCACCGCGACAGGGGAACACTGAAGCTTTCTTT. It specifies CASSPRQGNTEAFF.

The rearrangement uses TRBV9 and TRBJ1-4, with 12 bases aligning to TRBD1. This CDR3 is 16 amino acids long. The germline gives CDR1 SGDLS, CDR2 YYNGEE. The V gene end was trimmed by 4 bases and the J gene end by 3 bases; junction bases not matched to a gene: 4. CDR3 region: CASSPGQGAANEKLFF. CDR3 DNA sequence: TGTGCCAGCAGCCCGGGACAGGGGGCCGCTAATGAAAAACTGTTTTTT.

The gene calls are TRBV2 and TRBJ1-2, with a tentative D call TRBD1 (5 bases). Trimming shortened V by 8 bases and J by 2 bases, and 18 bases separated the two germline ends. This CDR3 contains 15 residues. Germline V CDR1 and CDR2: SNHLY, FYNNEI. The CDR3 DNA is TGTGCCAGCCGATCCCGGGGACTTTCAAACTATGGCTACACCTTC. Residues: CASRSRGLSNYGYTF.

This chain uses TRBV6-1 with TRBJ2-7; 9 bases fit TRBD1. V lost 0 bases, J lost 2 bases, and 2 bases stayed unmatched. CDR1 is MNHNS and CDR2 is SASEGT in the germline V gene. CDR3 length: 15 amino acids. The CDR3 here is CASSEAGTGPYEQYF. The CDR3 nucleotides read TGTGCCAGCAGTGAAGCCGGGACAGGGCCCTACGAGCAGTACTTC.

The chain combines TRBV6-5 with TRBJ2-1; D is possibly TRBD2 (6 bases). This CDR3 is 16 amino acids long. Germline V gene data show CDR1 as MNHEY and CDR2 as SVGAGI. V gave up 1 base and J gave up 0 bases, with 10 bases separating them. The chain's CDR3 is CASSYFSGSSYNEQFF. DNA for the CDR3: TGTGCCAGCAGTTACTTTAGCGGCAGCTCCTACAATGAGCAGTTCTTC.

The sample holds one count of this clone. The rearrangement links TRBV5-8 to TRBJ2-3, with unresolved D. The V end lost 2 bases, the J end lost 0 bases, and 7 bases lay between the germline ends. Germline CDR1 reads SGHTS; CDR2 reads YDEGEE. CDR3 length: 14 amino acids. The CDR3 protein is CASSFGSSTDTQYF. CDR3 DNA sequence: TGTGCCAGCAGCTTCGGGTCTAGCACAGATACGCAGTATTTT. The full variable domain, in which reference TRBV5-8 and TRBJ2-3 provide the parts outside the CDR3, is EAGVTQSPTHLIKTRGQQATLRCSPISGHTSVYWYQQALGLGLQFLLWYDEGEERNRGNFPPRFSGRQFPNYSSELNVNALELEDSALYLCASSFGSSTDTQYFGPGTRLTVL.

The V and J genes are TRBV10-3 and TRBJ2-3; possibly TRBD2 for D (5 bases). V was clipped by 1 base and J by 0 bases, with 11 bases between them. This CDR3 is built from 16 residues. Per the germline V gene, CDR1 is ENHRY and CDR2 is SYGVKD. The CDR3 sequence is CAISELRTGSTDTQYF. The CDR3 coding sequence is TGTGCCATCAGTGAGTTGAGGACGGGGAGCACAGATACGCAGTATTTT.